The T cell receptor beta chain under discussion was sequenced for a study of T cells in Graves' hyperthyroidism and ophthalmopathy. Regarding the study as a whole: Among clonotypes expanded in thyroid above 0.001, most were also found in blood.

TCR beta CDR3 region amplification was performed from RNA transcripts. HTBI primers were the set used in a first-round RT-PCR of the TCR CDR3. TCRdb ran MiXCR on the multiplex PCR reads and lists one entry per CDR3 protein. This sample has fewer than 900,000 distinct CDR3 sequences, with 15% to 20% found just once. Germline CDR1 MNHNS, CDR2 SASEGT. V lost 3 bases and J lost 0, with 12 bases in between. CDR3 length: 15 residues. Stable hyperthyroidism: no ophthalmopathy progression over 18 months of follow-up. This clonotype showed up just a few times. Its antigen is unidentified. The sequence was collected from a man aged 18 to 30 with Graves' hyperthyroidism. The sequencing sample was made of blood. The chain joins TRBV6-1 to TRBJ2-7; D tentatively fits TRBD1 or TRBD2 (5 bases each). CDR3 residues: CASSDGTSTSYEQYF. The CDR3, as DNA: TGTGCCAGCAGTGATGGGACCTCCACCTCCTACGAGCAGTACTTC.